The clone carrying this TCR beta chain was seen repeatedly, ten times or more. The CDR3 runs to 16 residues. V shed 0 bases and J 8 bases; nucleotides not matched to a gene: 7. The germline gives CDR1 DFQATT, CDR2 SNEGSKA (reference sequence). TCRdb re-analysed the RT-PCR reads in MiXCR, keeping a single row per CDR3 protein. There are about 680,000 distinct CDR3 sequences in the sample; approximately 15% occur only once, and around 3.3% lies in the top ten. The TCR sequence derives from a female donor in good health, serving as a healthy control. The chain uses TRBV20-1 and TRBJ1-6; 10 bases map to TRBD1. The sequenced material came from memory CD4+ T cells from blood. This chain's CDR3 is CSARDRRQGADSPLHF. The DNA for the CDR3 is TGCAGTGCTAGAGATCGTAGACAGGGGGCGGATTCACCCCTCCACTTT.